The 11 T cell receptor beta chains in this list originate from one sample, sequenced in a study of control samples from healthy donors and cancer patients. Sequencing used immunoSEQ multiplex PCR; TCRdb keeps in-frame clones, though not all of them. The sample lists 160,000 or so clones; roughly 94% were seen once. Sequencing was carried out using PBMCs. The receptor set was obtained from a man between 60 and 70 years old with colorectal cancer.

J is TRBJ2-1 and V is TRBV19; no definite D call. In germline, CDR1 is LNHDA, CDR2 SQIVND (reference sequence). The CDR3 sequence is 12 residues long. The ends were cut back, 1 base at V and 6 bases at J, with 4 bases in the middle. The DNA for the CDR3 is TGTGCCAGTAGTATAGCGCGCAATGAGCAGTTCTTC. Translation gives CASSIARNEQFF.

The chain links TRBV27 to TRBJ1-5, with D perhaps matching TRBD1 (6 bases). The CDR3 runs 15 residues. Deletions cut 0 bases from V and 4 bases from J, with 10 bases between. Germline V gene data show CDR1 as MNHEY and CDR2 as SMNVEV (reference sequence). The CDR3 DNA follows: TGTGCCAGCAGTTTATCCGGACAGTTGAATCAGCCCCAGCATTTT. It translates to CASSLSGQLNQPQHF.

The chain recombines TRBV6-2 or TRBV6-3 with TRBJ1-1, with 7 positions matching TRBD1. This CDR3 comprises 14 residues. Per the germline V gene, CDR1 is MNHEY and CDR2 is SVGEGT. The J segment lost 5 bases and the V segment lost 4 bases, leaving 7 bases of the junction unmatched. In DNA, the CDR3 is TGTGCCAGCAGTTTGTGGGGGACAGCGACTGAAGCTTTCTTT. It encodes CASSLWGTATEAFF.

The chain employs TRBV21-1 and TRBJ2-3; the DNA was not compared with TRBD2, the D call given in the table. TRBV21-1 is marked as a pseudogene. The CDR3 is made up of 19 amino acids. The CDR3 protein is CASSKVGLAGGPRTDTQYF. CDR3 nucleotide sequence: TGTGCCAGCAGCAAAGTTGGGCTAGCGGGGGGGCCAAGGACAGATACGCAGTATTTT.

The chain combines TRBV7-9 with TRBJ2-7, with 9 nucleotides matching TRBD1. The CDR3 totals 15 residues. The J segment lost 1 base and the V segment lost 5 bases, leaving 6 bases of the junction unmatched. The germline CDR1 and CDR2 sequences are SEHNR and FQNEAQ (reference sequence). CDR3 sequence: CASSPRGTGSYEQYF. CDR3 DNA: TGTGCCAGCAGCCCTCGGGGGACAGGGTCCTACGAGCAGTACTTC.

This rearrangement joins TRBV4-1 to TRBJ2-7; 11 bases align to TRBD2. Germline lookup yields CDR1 MGHRA and CDR2 YSYEKL. The CDR3 extends over 16 amino acids. Unmatched junction bases numbered 5, after V lost 2 bases and J lost 2 bases. As DNA, the CDR3 is TGCGCCAGCAGCCAAACCGGGACTAGCGGTCCCTACGAGCAGTACTTC. Translated: CASSQTGTSGPYEQYF.

This rearrangement joins TRBV5-8 to TRBJ2-5; D is perhaps TRBD2 (7 bases). The germline V gene encodes CDR1 SGHTS and CDR2 YDEGEE. The CDR3 contains 17 residues. Trimming shortened V by 4 bases and J by 5 bases, and 24 bases separated the two germline ends. CDR3 DNA sequence: TGTGCCAGCAGCCCTGAAGGGGCGGGGGCCTACGGGGAGACCCAGTACTTC. Translating it yields CASSPEGAGAYGETQYF.

This sequence joins TRBV5-5 and TRBJ1-1; D possibly corresponds to TRBD1 (5 bases). CDR3 length: 14 residues. Between the trimmed V and J ends, which lost 0 bases and 4 bases, there was a span of 10 bases. Germline V CDR1 and CDR2: SGHKS, YYEKEE (reference sequence). CDR3 DNA sequence: TGTGCCAGCAGCTTGGAAGGGGTGGGCACTGAAGCTTTCTTT. Its translation: CASSLEGVGTEAFF.

The V gene is TRBV7-9, the J gene TRBJ1-2; TRBD1 aligns across 7 bases. The CDR3 runs 13 residues. Germline values: CDR1 SEHNR, CDR2 FQNEAQ (reference sequence). V shed 3 bases and J 5 bases; nucleotides not matched to a gene: 3. CDR3 sequence: CASSFPQGYGYTF. DNA of the CDR3: TGTGCCAGCAGCTTCCCACAGGGGTATGGCTACACCTTC.

This clone was counted once. V is TRBV18 and J is TRBJ2-1, with D possibly TRBD2 on 5 matching bases. This CDR3 region has 16 residues. CDR1 and CDR2 from the germline V gene are KGHSH and LQKENI. Trimming stripped 0 bases from V and 0 bases from J, with 9 bases between. The CDR3 sequence is CASSPPVSASYNEQFF. The DNA of the CDR3 is TGTGCCAGCTCACCACCAGTTAGCGCCTCCTACAATGAGCAGTTCTTC.

This clone has just one count. V gene TRBV9 combines with J gene TRBJ1-1, with TRBD1 matching over 9 bases. Germline V gene data show CDR1 as SGDLS and CDR2 as YYNGEE. The CDR3 is made up of 14 amino acids. Germline trimming cut 3 bases from V and 5 bases from J; bases unmatched to any gene: 5. CDR3 sequence reads: CASSGQGVGTEAFF. The CDR3 bases are TGTGCCAGCAGCGGACAGGGGGTCGGGACTGAAGCTTTCTTT.